This T cell receptor (beta chain) was captured by sequencing in a study of cytomegalovirus exposure and HLA in healthy donors. On this clone: What it recognizes is unknown.

PCR involved 60 Vbeta and 13 Jbeta primers. Repertoires were generated with immunoSEQ multiplex PCR, while TCRdb's copy carries only in-frame clones and drops some. The top ten hold approximately 5.6% of the sample, which has over 75,000 clones, 84% seen once. Study-wide points: In vitro experiments confirmed that three CMV-associated chains were specific for CMV antigens.

Losses at the gene ends were 7 bases for V and 7 bases for J; bases not matched to a gene: 6. Germline V lookup: CDR1 SNHLY, CDR2 FYNNEI. The CDR3 has 13 amino acids. The receptor was isolated from a woman younger than 30 in good health and CMV-seropositive. The source material was PBMCs. The chain combines TRBV2 with TRBJ1-1; 10 bases fit TRBD1. The CDR3 here is CASKATGGLEAFF. The CDR3, as DNA: TGTGCCAGCAAGGCGACAGGGGGCCTTGAAGCTTTCTTT.